This TCR beta chain comes out of a study of blood T cell repertoires in COVID-19 (TCRdb year 2020). Broadly, across the study: Collaborator samples came from the United States, Italy and Spain and covered acute and convalescent phases of COVID-19. The sample metadata nearly always contained a de-identified subject ID, COVID-19 status, age in years and sex. The samples were drawn from two sources: the first 160 participants of the ongoing ImmuneRACE study, and 1,000 to 1,500 subjects contributed by 6 global collaborators. The repertoires were released in a freely available public database meant as a resource for research on the immune response to SARS-CoV-2. Subjects who had been exposed to COVID-19, were actively infected with it, or had recovered from it provided the deeply sampled blood TCRbeta repertoires that made up the dataset. The prospective study material was composed of cDNA or gDNA derived from T cells, B-cell-depleted T cells, or PBMCs. HLA class I and class II types, where available, came from metadata supplied by the sample provider rather than from assay-based typing. What the study reported, not specific to this receptor: How much clinical and demographic metadata was included differed by source and by participant, and the metadata was provided uncurated.

Collaborating institutions collected whole blood in K2EDTA tubes following their own protocols. For TCRbeta analysis, collaborators shipped samples in one of three forms: frozen whole blood, isolated PBMCs, or DNA extracted from either of those sample types. From cysteine to phenylalanine, the CDR3 is 15 amino acids long. The kept DNA is CDR3 alone, 45 bases in frame from the first base. The V end loses 4 bases and the J end loses 9 bases, and a stretch of 19 bases separates them. Taken from the germline V gene, the CDR1 and CDR2 loops are SGHNT and YENEEA. In the case of this clone: Its antigen remains undetermined. Per-base qualities were not stored, and no clone one base away is much larger.

TCRbeta CDR3 regions were amplified from genomic DNA by means of the immunoSEQ Assay, a bias-controlled multiplex PCR. The source study handled its data this way. The number of nucleated cells in each sample was estimated by amplification of reference gene primers within the assay. To quantify the absolute abundance of each unique TCRbeta CDR3 rearrangement, sequence reads were collapsed and filtered. For each sample, productive Simpson clonality was calculated as the square root of Simpson's diversity index over productive rearrangements. The clones in this table, taken by TCRdb from immuneACCESS, are in-frame only. Not every clone is retained; where verified, under half of the shortfall comes from an unresolved V gene, and the cause of the rest is unknown. V, J and clone size are taken as reported in that table, and D and trimming were inferred from the DNA itself. The sample table holds 95,000 to 120,000 clones, of which just over 70% were seen once. 1.5% to 2% of the sample goes to the ten largest clones.

This receptor was obtained from a woman between 35 and 50 years old with acute or convalescent COVID-19. The chain is encoded by TRBV11-3 joined to TRBJ2-1; matching of 6 bases hints at TRBD2 as the D gene. Material: peripheral blood. The CDR3 protein: CASSSSSTSLSEQFF. The DNA sequence is as follows: TGTGCCAGCAGCTCATCCTCGACTAGTCTGAGTGAGCAGTTCTTC.